Shown below are 15 T cell receptor beta chains from a single sample sequenced in a study of cytomegalovirus exposure and HLA in healthy donors. The PCR employed 60 Vbeta primers together with 13 Jbeta primers. TCRdb's copy holds only in-frame clones and misses some; the assay was immunoSEQ multiplex PCR. Here the sample spans fewer than 250,000 clones, over 75% being singletons. Input material: PBMCs. These receptors all come from a girl aged 2 to 10 in good health and CMV-seronegative.

The chain is built from TRBV6-9 and TRBJ2-2, with 8 bases aligning to TRBD2. Germline V CDR1 and CDR2: MNHGY, SVAAGI. V gave up 2 bases and J gave up 5 bases; unmatched junction bases: 4. This CDR3 comprises 15 residues. The CDR3 region has the DNA TGTGCCAGCAGTTATGGGGGACTAGAAACCGGGGAGCTGTTTTTT. It translates to CASSYGGLETGELFF.

The chain carries TRBV7-2 and TRBJ2-5; D may be TRBD2 (5 bases). This CDR3 region has 15 residues. The V gene lost 1 base and the J gene lost 5 bases, with 14 bases spanning the gap. From germline, CDR1 is SGHTA and CDR2 FQGNSA. This chain's CDR3 is CASSLEQSRGETQYF. The CDR3 region has the DNA TGTGCCAGCAGCTTAGAACAGTCCCGAGGGGAGACCCAGTACTTC.

The V gene is TRBV27, the J gene TRBJ2-7; D is perhaps TRBD2 (5 bases). Germline V gene sequence: CDR1 MNHEY, CDR2 SMNVEV (reference sequence). The V end lost 4 bases, the J end lost 3 bases, and 10 bases lay between the germline ends. The CDR3 spans 13 residues. This CDR3 is CASSWKRNYEQYF. The CDR3 DNA sequence: TGTGCCAGCAGTTGGAAGCGGAACTACGAGCAGTACTTC.

The V gene is TRBV2, the J gene TRBJ2-2; 8 bases map to TRBD1. V lost 10 bases, J lost 5 bases, and 12 bases stayed unmatched. The germline V gene encodes CDR1 SNHLY and CDR2 FYNNEI. This CDR3 contains 15 residues. The CDR3 sequence is CATTRQGMKTGELFF. The CDR3 bases are TGTGCCACGACCCGACAGGGGATGAAAACCGGGGAGCTGTTTTTT.

Note on this clone: Other DNA sequences of this sample code for an identical CDR3. The CDR3 reads CASSPRGGNTEAFF. The DNA of the CDR3 is TGTGCCAGCTCACCTAGGGGGGGGAACACTGAAGCTTTCTTT. This chain joins TRBV18 and TRBJ1-1; possibly TRBD1 for D (6 bases). The germline V and J ends were trimmed by 3 bases and 1 base, with 9 bases remaining between them. The CDR3 is 14 amino acids. The germline V gene has CDR1 KGHSH and CDR2 LQKENI.

The chain recombines TRBV13 with TRBJ1-2, with a tentative D call TRBD1 (5 bases). Trimming took off 1 base at V and 0 bases at J, with 9 bases between the two ends. The CDR3 runs to 15 residues. Germline assignment: CDR1 PRHDT and CDR2 FYEKMQ (reference sequence). The CDR3 here is CASSLDRRTNYGYTF. DNA of the CDR3: TGTGCCAGCAGCTTAGACAGGCGGACTAACTATGGCTACACCTTC.

The gene calls are TRBV7-6 and TRBJ1-1; D gene ambiguous. This CDR3 has 12 amino acids. V was trimmed by 4 bases and J by 7 bases, leaving 10 bases between them. Germline values: CDR1 SGHVS, CDR2 FNYEAQ. The CDR3 loop is CASSSLAGEAFF. Written as DNA, the CDR3 is TGTGCCAGCAGCTCCTTAGCGGGTGAAGCTTTCTTT.

This chain connects TRBV13 to TRBJ2-5; perhaps TRBD2 as D (5 bases). V lost 0 bases and J 5 bases, leaving 7 bases between the germline ends. Germline CDR1 reads PRHDT; CDR2 reads FYEKMQ (reference sequence). The CDR3 covers 13 residues. The CDR3 sequence: CASSLGRVETQYF. In DNA form, the CDR3 reads TGTGCCAGCAGCTTAGGGCGGGTGGAGACCCAGTACTTC. The full variable domain, rest sourced from reference TRBV13 and TRBJ2-5, is AAGVIQSPRHLIKEKRETATLKCYPIPRHDTVYWYQQGPGQDPQFLISFYEKMQSDKGSIPDRFSAQQFSDYHSELNMSSLELGDSALYFCASSLGRVETQYFGPGTRLLVL.

V and J are TRBV5-6 and TRBJ1-2; 8 positions match TRBD1. This CDR3 is 14 amino acids long. The V gene's germline CDR1 is SGHDT and CDR2 YYEEEE. Losses at the gene ends were 0 bases for V and 6 bases for J; bases not matched to a gene: 4. The CDR3: CASSLVGRGHGYTF. CDR3 bases: TGTGCCAGCAGCTTGGTCGGCAGGGGGCATGGCTACACCTTC.

The chain couples TRBV19 to TRBJ1-2; 10 bases match TRBD1. Germline CDR1 and CDR2: LNHDA and SQIVND (reference sequence). V was pared by 5 bases and J by 8 bases, with 5 bases of the junction left unmatched. The CDR3 has 13 amino acids. Here the CDR3 reads CASSDRDRGGYTF. CDR3 sequence (DNA): TGTGCCAGTAGTGACCGGGACAGGGGCGGCTACACCTTC.

V and J are TRBV19 and TRBJ1-5; the D gene is possibly TRBD1 (5 bases). CDR3 length equals 17 residues. V was shortened by 9 bases and J by 2 bases, with 23 bases between the two germline ends. The germline V gene encodes CDR1 LNHDA and CDR2 SQIVND (reference sequence). The CDR3 nucleotides are TGTGCCAGCCGAGGAAGGGGACTGAACTATGGCAATCAGCCCCAGCATTTT. This codes for CASRGRGLNYGNQPQHF.

This chain uses TRBV6-1 with TRBJ2-3, with 7 bases that match TRBD1. The CDR3 loop spans 14 amino acids. Per germline, CDR1 MNHNS and CDR2 SASEGT. Trimming cost V 6 bases and J 5 bases; bases outside gene matches: 8. CDR3 sequence (DNA): TGTGCCAGCAGAACCAGGGGGTTTAAAGATACGCAGTATTTT. Encoded protein: CASRTRGFKDTQYF.

This clone was detected a few times. This chain joins TRBV6-1 and TRBJ1-1, with 7 bases lining up with TRBD1. There are 12 residues in the CDR3. In germline, CDR1 is MNHNS, CDR2 SASEGT. The junction had 5 bases not matched to a gene; V was cut back by 10 bases and J by 3 bases. This CDR3 reads CATGQLYTEAFF. CDR3 DNA sequence: TGTGCCACGGGACAGCTATACACTGAAGCTTTCTTT.

The genes are TRBV25-1 and TRBJ2-1; tentative D call: TRBD1 (6 bases). The CDR3 extends over 15 amino acids. CDR1 is MGHDK, CDR2 SYGVNS, per germline. Deletions cut 6 bases from V and 3 bases from J, with 15 bases between. The CDR3 region has the DNA TGTGCCAGCAGGGGGGCCGGGGCGCACTACAATGAGCAGTTCTTC. This sequence encodes CASRGAGAHYNEQFF.

The J gene is TRBJ2-7, the V gene TRBV5-1, with TRBD1 matching 10 bases. V trimming: 3 bases; J trimming: 2 bases; junction bases outside the gene matches: 2. The length of the CDR3 is 14 residues. In germline, CDR1 is SGHRS, CDR2 YFSETQ. The CDR3 here is CASSWGQGTYEQYF. The CDR3 nucleotides read TGCGCCAGCAGCTGGGGACAGGGGACCTACGAGCAGTACTTC.